A selection of T cell receptor beta chains follows, all from one sample in a study of blood T cell repertoires in COVID-19. The table came from immunoSEQ multiplex PCR; TCRdb's copy has only in-frame clones and leaves some out. The sample carries roughly 230,000 clones, approximately 89% recorded once. The sample consisted of PBMCs or T cells enriched from blood (not recorded which). The receptors originated from a woman aged 25 to 39 with acute COVID-19. The CDR3 runs from the conserved cysteine through the conserved F or W.

TRBJ1-1	TRBV28	CASSLMGAGEANTEAFF
TRBJ1-4	TRBV7-8	CASSDPRGATNEKLFF
TRBJ2-5	TRBV27	CASSPLQGAFIETQYF
TRBJ1-6	TRBV5-4	CASSRRTGGESPLHF
TRBJ2-3	TRBV5-1	CASSLVKGQGIDTQYF
TRBJ1-4	TRBV28	CASSGTSTNEKLFF
TRBJ1-5	TRBV27	CASSLGGGQPQHF
TRBJ2-1	TRBV10-3	CAITGDRDTYNEQFF
TRBJ2-1	TRBV5-1	CASSRRGLAGAQLSEQFF
TRBJ2-1	TRBV7-2	CASSPQWAGQNRNEQFF
TRBJ2-3	TRBV4-1	CASSGQTSVGADTQYF
TRBJ1-1	TRBV3-1/TRBV3-2	CASSSRVRIATEAFF
TRBJ1-5	TRBV19	CASRGTYSNQPQHF
TRBJ2-5	TRBV6-5	CASSYSAGGSETQYF